One sample yielded the 11 T cell receptor beta chains listed below, sequenced in a study of T cells in Graves' hyperthyroidism and ophthalmopathy. There were TCR beta CDR3 regions amplified from RNA transcripts. The study used the HTBI primer set for a first-round RT-PCR of the TCR CDR3. One entry per CDR3 protein, called by TCRdb with MiXCR from the multiplex PCR reads. The sample carries 300,000 to 350,000 distinct CDR3 sequences, roughly 15% recorded once. Sample: blood. All receptors come from a man younger than 40 with Graves' hyperthyroidism.

V usage is TRBV27 and J usage is TRBJ1-5; D may be TRBD1 (6 bases). This CDR3 contains 15 residues. Germline V gene data show CDR1 as MNHEY and CDR2 as SMNVEV (reference sequence). V lost 3 bases and J 4 bases, leaving 13 bases between the germline ends. The CDR3 reads CASSLEQGRNQPQHF. In nucleotides, the CDR3 is TGTGCCAGCAGTTTGGAACAGGGAAGGAATCAGCCCCAGCATTTT.

With respect to this clonotype: The limits of the CDR3 on the DNA are not certain, so only TCRdb's listed CDR3 is given. V gene TRBV7-2 combines with J gene TRBJ2-7; no check of the table's D call, TRBD1, against the DNA was made. The germline CDR1 and CDR2 sequences are SGHTA and FQGNSA. The CDR3 region is 20 residues in length, termini included. This CDR3 is CASSFYICSARVPGLNEQYF.

The rearrangement uses TRBV4-1 and TRBJ2-7, with TRBD1 matching over 10 bases. Trimming cost V 4 bases and J 4 bases; bases outside gene matches: 7. The CDR3 loop spans 15 amino acids. Germline V gene lookup returns CDR1 MGHRA and CDR2 YSYEKL. The CDR3 DNA reads as TGCGCCAGCAGCCCTAGAGGGACAGGGGAGTACGAGCAGTACTTC. Protein: CASSPRGTGEYEQYF.

Only a few counts were recorded for this clonotype. The rearrangement links TRBV19 to TRBJ1-4; D uncertain. Trimming left V 11 bases short and J 8 bases short, with 15 bases between. CDR1 LNHDA and CDR2 SQIVND come from the germline V gene (reference sequence). The CDR3 loop spans 12 amino acids. The CDR3 DNA sequence: TGTGCCTCCGGGCCTCGGAGGGAAAAACTGTTTTTT. It yields the protein CASGPRREKLFF.

This clonotype turned up a few times. In DNA, the CDR3 is TGCGCCAGCAGCGGAGGGTATTCCAGTGGCTACACCTTC. Translating gives CASSGGYSSGYTF. J is TRBJ1-2 and V is TRBV5-1; D is undetermined. Trimming removed 4 bases at V and 7 bases at J, with 14 bases between. The germline gives CDR1 SGHRS, CDR2 YFSETQ. This CDR3 has 13 residues.

The gene calls are TRBV28 and TRBJ2-1; tentatively, D is TRBD2 (6 bases). Germline loops: CDR1 MDHEN, CDR2 SYDVKM. Trimming shortened V by 6 bases and J by 6 bases, and 12 bases separated the two germline ends. The CDR3 loop spans 13 amino acids. The CDR3 nucleotides are TGTGCCAGCAGCATAGGGACTTTCAATGAGCAGTTCTTC. It encodes CASSIGTFNEQFF.

This rearrangement joins TRBV6-2 or TRBV6-3 to TRBJ2-3; TRBD2 aligns across 14 bases. Germline CDR1 and CDR2: MNHEY and SVGEGT. The CDR3 is 18 amino acids. Trimming took 5 bases from V and 6 from J; bases not matched to a gene: 13. The CDR3 here is CASSTAGTSGRRRDTQYF. The CDR3 coding sequence is TGTGCCAGCAGTACCGCCGGGACTAGCGGGAGACGGCGGGATACGCAGTATTTT.

There are many counts of this clonotype. The chain uses TRBV30 and TRBJ2-2; 10 nucleotides align to TRBD1. Trimming cost V 0 bases and J 1 base; bases outside gene matches: 8. CDR1 GTSNPN and CDR2 SVGIG come from the germline V gene (reference sequence). This CDR3 comprises 18 residues. CDR3 sequence (DNA): TGTGCCTGGAGTGTAAGGACAGGGGGGTTTAGGAACACCGGGGAGCTGTTTTTT. It specifies CAWSVRTGGFRNTGELFF.

This clonotype was counted a few times. The chain combines TRBV5-4 with TRBJ1-4; 7 nucleotides match TRBD1. The CDR3 spans 14 residues. V was clipped by 2 bases and J by 3 bases; unmatched bases: 1. Germline V gene sequence: CDR1 SGHNT, CDR2 YYREEE (reference sequence). CDR3 coding DNA: TGTGCCAGCAGCTTAGACAGGGCTAATGAAAAACTGTTTTTT. Protein: CASSLDRANEKLFF.

Many counts were recorded for this clonotype. The rearrangement uses TRBV20-1 and TRBJ1-1, with TRBD1 matching 7 bases. The CDR3 contains 12 residues. Germline V lookup: CDR1 DFQATT, CDR2 SNEGSKA (reference sequence). J lost 7 bases, V lost 3 bases, and 5 bases had no gene match. Here the CDR3 DNA reads TGCAGTGCTAGTTCGGGACAGATTGAAGCTTTCTTT. Protein sequence: CSASSGQIEAFF.

This clonotype was seen at least ten times. The chain combines TRBV6-1 with TRBJ1-2; D is perhaps TRBD1 (5 bases). The V gene's germline CDR1 is MNHNS and CDR2 SASEGT. Trimming pared 0 bases from V and 6 bases from J, leaving 14 bases between. The CDR3 contains 15 residues. The DNA of the CDR3 is TGTGCCAGCAGTGAAGCTCAGGGCGGCGGGGATGGCTACACCTTC. Translated, it gives CASSEAQGGGDGYTF.